Sequencing of this T cell receptor beta chain was carried out in a study of shared T cell receptors in the human thymus. This clone was detected a few times. Here immunoSEQ multiplex PCR was the method, and the copy in TCRdb shows in-frame clones only, minus some. The sample yields over 650,000 clones, around 87% seen once. The V segment lost 7 bases and the J segment 7 bases; nucleotides outside the gene matches: 10. Germline CDR1 is SNHLY and CDR2 is FYNNEI. There are 14 residues in the CDR3. The same sample was also used in a study of human thymus T cells. From that report: Corrective surgery for congenital heart defects was being performed on the healthy Finnish infants who served as donors. V and J gene usage appeared biased in thymic and blood repertoires.

The receptor was derived from a boy less than two years old with a congenital heart defect. Material for sequencing was thymocytes. This chain joins TRBV2 and TRBJ1-5, with 7 bases aligning to TRBD1. In nucleotides, the CDR3 is TGTGCCAGCACCCGAGACAGGGTGGGGCAGCCCCAGCATTTT. Its protein product is CASTRDRVGQPQHF.